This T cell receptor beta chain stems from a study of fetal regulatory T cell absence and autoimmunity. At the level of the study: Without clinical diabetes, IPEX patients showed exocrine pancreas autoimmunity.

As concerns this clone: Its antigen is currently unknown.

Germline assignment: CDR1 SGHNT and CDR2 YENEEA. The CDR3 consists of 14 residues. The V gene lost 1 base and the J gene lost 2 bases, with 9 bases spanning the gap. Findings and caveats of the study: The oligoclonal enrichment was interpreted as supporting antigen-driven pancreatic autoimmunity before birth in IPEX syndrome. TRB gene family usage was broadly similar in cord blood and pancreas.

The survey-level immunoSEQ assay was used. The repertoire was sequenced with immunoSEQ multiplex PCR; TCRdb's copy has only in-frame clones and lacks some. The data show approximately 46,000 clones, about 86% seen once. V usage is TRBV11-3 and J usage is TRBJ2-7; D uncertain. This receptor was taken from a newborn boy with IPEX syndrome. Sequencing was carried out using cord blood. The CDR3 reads CASSLGGFAYEQYF. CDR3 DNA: TGTGCCAGCAGCTTAGGTGGGTTCGCCTACGAGCAGTACTTC.